This entry is about one T cell receptor beta chain. Its antigen remains unknown. Different DNA sequences within this sample yield the same CDR3. In each sample, 10^5 or so TCR templates were assayed. Sequencing was performed with immunoSEQ multiplex PCR; in TCRdb, only in-frame clones are kept and a portion is missing. This sample yields some 100,000 clones, of which roughly 95% are seen a single time; 0.03% to 0.035% belongs to the top ten. This entry belongs to a study of siplizumab effects on memory and regulatory T cells. Study-wide results and limits: Naive T cells seemed more diverse than memory cells; they also seemed major alloresponse contributors. Proliferating CD4+ or CD8+ clones, roughly 80-95% of them, lacked an assignable naive or memory phenotype. Siplizumab, the agent tested, significantly reduced alloreactive sequences traceable to unstimulated CD4+ memory cells.

The germline V gene encodes CDR1 MNHEY and CDR2 SVGAGI. This CDR3 has 15 amino acids. V shed 2 bases, J shed 2 bases, and the junction held 3 bases outside the gene matches. The receptor's source is a human donor in good health. The material sequenced was naive CD4+ T cells sorted from blood. The chain recombines TRBV6-5 with TRBJ2-1; TRBD2 aligns across 7 bases. The CDR3 loop reads CASSYAGVTYNEQFF. The CDR3 DNA reads as TGTGCCAGCAGTTACGCGGGGGTCACCTACAATGAGCAGTTCTTC.